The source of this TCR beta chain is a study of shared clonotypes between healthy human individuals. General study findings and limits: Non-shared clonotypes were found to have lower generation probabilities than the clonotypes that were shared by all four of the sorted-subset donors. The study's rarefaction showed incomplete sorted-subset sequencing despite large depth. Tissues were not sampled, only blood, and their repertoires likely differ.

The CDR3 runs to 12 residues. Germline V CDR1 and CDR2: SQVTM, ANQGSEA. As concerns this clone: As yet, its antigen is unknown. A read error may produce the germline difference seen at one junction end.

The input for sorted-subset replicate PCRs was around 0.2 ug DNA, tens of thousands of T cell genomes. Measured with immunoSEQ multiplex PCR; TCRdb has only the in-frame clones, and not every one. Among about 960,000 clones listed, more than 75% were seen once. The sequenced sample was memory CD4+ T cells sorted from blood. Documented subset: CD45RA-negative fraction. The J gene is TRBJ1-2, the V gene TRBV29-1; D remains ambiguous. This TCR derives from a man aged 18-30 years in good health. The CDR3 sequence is CGVFVGGSGYTF. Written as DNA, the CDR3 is TGCGGCGTCTTTGTTGGTGGATCTGGCTACACCTTC.